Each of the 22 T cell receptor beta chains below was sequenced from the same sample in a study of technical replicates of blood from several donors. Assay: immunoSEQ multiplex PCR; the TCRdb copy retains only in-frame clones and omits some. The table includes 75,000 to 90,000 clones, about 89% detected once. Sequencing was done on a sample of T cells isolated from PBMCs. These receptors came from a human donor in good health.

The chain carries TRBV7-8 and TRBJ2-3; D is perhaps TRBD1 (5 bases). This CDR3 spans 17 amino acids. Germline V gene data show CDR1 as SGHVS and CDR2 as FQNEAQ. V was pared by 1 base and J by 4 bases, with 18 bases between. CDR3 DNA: TGTGCCAGCAGCTTAGGAAAACGCAGGGTTCTATCAGATACGCAGTATTTT. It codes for CASSLGKRRVLSDTQYF.

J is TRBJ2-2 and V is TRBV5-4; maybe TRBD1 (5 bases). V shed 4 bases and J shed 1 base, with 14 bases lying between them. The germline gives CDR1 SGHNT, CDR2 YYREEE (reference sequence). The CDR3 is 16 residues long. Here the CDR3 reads CASSVQGGKNTGELFF. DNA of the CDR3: TGTGCCAGCAGCGTCCAGGGCGGAAAGAACACCGGGGAGCTGTTTTTT.

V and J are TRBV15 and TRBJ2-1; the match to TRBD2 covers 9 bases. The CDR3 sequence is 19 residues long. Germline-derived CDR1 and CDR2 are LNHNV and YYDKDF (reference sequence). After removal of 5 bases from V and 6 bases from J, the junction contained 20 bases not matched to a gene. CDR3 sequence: CATSGELAGAPRGLNEQFF. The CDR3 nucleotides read TGTGCCACCAGCGGGGAGTTAGCGGGAGCCCCGAGGGGACTCAATGAGCAGTTCTTC.

The CDR3 here is CASRKDGDTEAFF. The CDR3 bases are TGTGCCAGCAGGAAAGACGGGGACACTGAAGCTTTCTTT. J is TRBJ1-1 and V is TRBV6-1; D gene uncertain. CDR3 length: 13 amino acids. Trimming left V 6 bases short and J 3 bases short, with 11 bases between. Germline loops: CDR1 MNHNS, CDR2 SASEGT.

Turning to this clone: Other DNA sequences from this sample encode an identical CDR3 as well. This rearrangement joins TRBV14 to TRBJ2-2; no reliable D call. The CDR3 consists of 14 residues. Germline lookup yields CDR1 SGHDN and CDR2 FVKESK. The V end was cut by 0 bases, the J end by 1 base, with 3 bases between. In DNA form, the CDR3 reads TGTGCCAGCAGCCAAGATCTGAACACCGGGGAGCTGTTTTTT. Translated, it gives CASSQDLNTGELFF.

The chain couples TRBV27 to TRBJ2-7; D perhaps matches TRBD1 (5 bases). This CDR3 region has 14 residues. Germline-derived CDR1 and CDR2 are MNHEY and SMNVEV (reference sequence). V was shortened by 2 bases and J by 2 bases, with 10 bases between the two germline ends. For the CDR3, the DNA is TGTGCCAGCAGTTTAACAGGATATACCTACGAGCAGTACTTC. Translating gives CASSLTGYTYEQYF.

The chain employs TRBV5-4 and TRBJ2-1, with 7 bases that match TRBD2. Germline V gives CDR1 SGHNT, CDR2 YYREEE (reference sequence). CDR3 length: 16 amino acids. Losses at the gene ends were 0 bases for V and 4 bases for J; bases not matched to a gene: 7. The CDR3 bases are TGTGCCAGCAGCTTGGCCGGCGGGAGCGGGTACAATGAGCAGTTCTTC. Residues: CASSLAGGSGYNEQFF.

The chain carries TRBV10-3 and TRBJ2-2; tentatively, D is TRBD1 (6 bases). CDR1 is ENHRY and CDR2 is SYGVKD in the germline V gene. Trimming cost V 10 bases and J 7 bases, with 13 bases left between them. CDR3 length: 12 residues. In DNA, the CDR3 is TGTGCCAGCAAACAGGGAGACGGGGAGCTGTTTTTT. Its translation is CASKQGDGELFF.

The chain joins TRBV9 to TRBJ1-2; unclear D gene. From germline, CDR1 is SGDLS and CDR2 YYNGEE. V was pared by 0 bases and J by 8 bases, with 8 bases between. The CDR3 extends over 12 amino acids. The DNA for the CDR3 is TGTGCCAGCAGCGTAGCTACGGGGGGCTACACCTTC. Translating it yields CASSVATGGYTF.

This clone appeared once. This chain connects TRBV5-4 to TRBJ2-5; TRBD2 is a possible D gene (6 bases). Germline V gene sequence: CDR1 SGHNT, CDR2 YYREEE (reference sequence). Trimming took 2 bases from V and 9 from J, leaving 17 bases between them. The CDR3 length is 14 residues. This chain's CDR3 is CASSLGPREKAQYF. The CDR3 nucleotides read TGTGCCAGCAGCTTAGGGCCACGGGAGAAGGCCCAGTACTTC.

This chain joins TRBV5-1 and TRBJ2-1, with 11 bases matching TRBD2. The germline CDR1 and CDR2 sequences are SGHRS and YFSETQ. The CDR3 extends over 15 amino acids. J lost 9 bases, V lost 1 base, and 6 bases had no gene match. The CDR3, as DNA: TGCGCCAGCAGCTTGTTTGCTAGCGGGAGGATTGAGCAGTTCTTC. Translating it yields CASSLFASGRIEQFF.

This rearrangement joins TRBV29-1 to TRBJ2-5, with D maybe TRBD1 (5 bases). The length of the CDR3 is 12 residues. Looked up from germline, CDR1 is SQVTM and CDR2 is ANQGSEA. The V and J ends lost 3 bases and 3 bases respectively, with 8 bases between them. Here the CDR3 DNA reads TGCAGCGTTGAGGACACCGAAGAGACCCAGTACTTC. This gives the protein CSVEDTEETQYF.

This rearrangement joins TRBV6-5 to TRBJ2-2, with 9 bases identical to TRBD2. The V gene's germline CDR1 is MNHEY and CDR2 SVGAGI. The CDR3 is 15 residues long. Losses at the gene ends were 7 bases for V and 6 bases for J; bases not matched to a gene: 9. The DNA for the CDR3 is TGTGCCAGCAACCTAGTAGCGGGGGCTCCCGGGGAGCTGTTTTTT. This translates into CASNLVAGAPGELFF.

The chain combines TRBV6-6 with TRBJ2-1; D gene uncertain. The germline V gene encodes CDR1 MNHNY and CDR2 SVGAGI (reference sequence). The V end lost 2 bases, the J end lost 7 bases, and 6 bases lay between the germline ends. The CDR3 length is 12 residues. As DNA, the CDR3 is TGTGCCAGCAGTTACACGGAGAATGAGCAGTTCTTC. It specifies CASSYTENEQFF.

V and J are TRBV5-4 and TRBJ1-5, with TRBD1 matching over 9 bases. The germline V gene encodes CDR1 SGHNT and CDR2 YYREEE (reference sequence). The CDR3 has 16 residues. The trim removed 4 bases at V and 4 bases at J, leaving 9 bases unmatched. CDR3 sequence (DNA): TGTGCCAGCAGCACAGGTGGGACAGGGCAGAATCAGCCCCAGCATTTT. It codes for CASSTGGTGQNQPQHF.

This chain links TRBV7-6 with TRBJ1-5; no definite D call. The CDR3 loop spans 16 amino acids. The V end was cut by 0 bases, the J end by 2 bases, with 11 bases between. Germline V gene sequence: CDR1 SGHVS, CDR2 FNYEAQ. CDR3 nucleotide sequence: TGTGCCAGCAGCTTAGCTGGCGGGTTCGGCAATCAGCCCCAGCATTTT. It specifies CASSLAGGFGNQPQHF.

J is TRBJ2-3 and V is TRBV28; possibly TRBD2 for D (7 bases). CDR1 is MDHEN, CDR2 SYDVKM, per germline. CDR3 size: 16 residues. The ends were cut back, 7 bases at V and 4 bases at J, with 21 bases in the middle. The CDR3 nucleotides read TGTGCCAGCATAAGGGGGGAGGGGTTGAAGGCAGATACGCAGTATTTT. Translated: CASIRGEGLKADTQYF. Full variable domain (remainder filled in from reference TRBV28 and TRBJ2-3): DVKVTQSSRYLVKRTGEKVFLECVQDMDHENMFWYRQDPGLGLRLIYFSYDVKMKEKGDIPEGYSVSREKKERFSLILESASTNQTSMYLCASIRGEGLKADTQYFGPGTRLTVL.

The DNA of the CDR3 is TGCAGCGTTGGCGTAGGGACTAGGCTTTTCCACGAGCAGTACTTC. Translation: CSVGVGTRLFHEQYF. The chain is built from TRBV29-1 and TRBJ2-7; TRBD2 aligns across 8 bases. Germline V gene sequence: CDR1 SQVTM, CDR2 ANQGSEA. J lost 5 bases, V lost 4 bases, and 13 bases had no gene match. The CDR3 has 15 amino acids.

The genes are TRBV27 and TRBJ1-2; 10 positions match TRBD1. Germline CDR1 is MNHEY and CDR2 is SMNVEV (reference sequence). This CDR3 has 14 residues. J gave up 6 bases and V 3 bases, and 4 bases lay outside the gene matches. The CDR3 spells CASSLGQGMDGYTF. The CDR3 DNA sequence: TGTGCCAGCAGTTTGGGACAGGGGATGGATGGCTACACCTTC.

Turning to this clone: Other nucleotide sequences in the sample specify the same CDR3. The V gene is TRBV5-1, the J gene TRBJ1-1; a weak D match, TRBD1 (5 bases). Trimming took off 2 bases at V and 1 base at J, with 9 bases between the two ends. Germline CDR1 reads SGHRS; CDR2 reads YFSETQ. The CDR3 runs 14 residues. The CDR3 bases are TGCGCCAGCAGCTTTTTCGGGGGGAACACTGAAGCTTTCTTT. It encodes CASSFFGGNTEAFF.

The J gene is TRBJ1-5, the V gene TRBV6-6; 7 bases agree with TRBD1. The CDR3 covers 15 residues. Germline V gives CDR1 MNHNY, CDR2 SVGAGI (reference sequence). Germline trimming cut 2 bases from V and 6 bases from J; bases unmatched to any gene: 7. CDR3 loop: CASSYRTGDSQPQHF. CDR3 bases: TGTGCCAGCAGTTACCGAACAGGGGACAGTCAGCCCCAGCATTTT.

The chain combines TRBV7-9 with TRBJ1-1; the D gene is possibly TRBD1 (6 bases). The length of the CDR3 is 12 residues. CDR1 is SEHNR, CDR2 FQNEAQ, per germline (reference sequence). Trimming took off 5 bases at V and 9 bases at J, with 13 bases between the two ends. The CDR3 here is CASSHRDWKAFF. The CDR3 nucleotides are TGTGCCAGCAGCCACAGGGATTGGAAAGCTTTCTTT.